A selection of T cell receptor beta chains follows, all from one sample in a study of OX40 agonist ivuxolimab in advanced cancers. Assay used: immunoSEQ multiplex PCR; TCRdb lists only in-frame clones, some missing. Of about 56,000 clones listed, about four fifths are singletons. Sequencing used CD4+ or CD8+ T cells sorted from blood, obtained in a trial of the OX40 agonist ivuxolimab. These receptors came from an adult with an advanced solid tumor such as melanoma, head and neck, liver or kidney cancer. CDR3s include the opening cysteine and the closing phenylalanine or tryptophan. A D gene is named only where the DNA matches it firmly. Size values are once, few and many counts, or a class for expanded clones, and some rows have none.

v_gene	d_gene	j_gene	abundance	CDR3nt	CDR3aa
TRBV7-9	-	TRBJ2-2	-	TGTGCCAGCAGCTTCGGGGGTTCCGCGAACACCGGGGAGCTGTTTTTT	CASSFGGSANTGELFF
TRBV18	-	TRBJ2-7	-	TGTGCCAGCTCACCGGGACAAAAATACGAGCAGTACTTC	CASSPGQKYEQYF
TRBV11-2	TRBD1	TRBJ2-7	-	TGTGCCAGCAGCTCCGACCGGGACAGGGGGTTCCACGAGCAGTACTTC	CASSSDRDRGFHEQYF
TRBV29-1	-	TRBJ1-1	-	TGCAGCGTCCACAGGGCGTACACTGAAGCTTTCTTT	CSVHRAYTEAFF
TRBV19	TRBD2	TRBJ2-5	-	TGTGCCAGTAGTATATTAGCGGGAGATGGAGAGACCCAGTACTTC	CASSILAGDGETQYF
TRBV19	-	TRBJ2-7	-	TGTGCCAGTAGTATGGCGAGGGGCCGGGGTTACGAGCAGTACTTC	CASSMARGRGYEQYF
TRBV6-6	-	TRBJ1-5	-	TGTGCCAGCAGTTACTCAAGGGGTCAAGGGCAGCCCCAGCATTTT	CASSYSRGQGQPQHF
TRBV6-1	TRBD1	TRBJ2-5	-	TGTGCCAGCAGTGATGGACAGGCAGAGACCCAGTACTTC	CASSDGQAETQYF
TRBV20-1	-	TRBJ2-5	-	TGCAGTGCTAGCCCTAGTGAGACCCAGTACTTC	CSASPSETQYF
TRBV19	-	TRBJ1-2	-	TGTGCCAGTAGAATCCAGGGTGTGGGGAACTATGGCTACACCTTC	CASRIQGVGNYGYTF
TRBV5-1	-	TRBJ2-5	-	TGCGCCAGCAACATGGGAGTAGATGCGCAAGAGACCCAGTACTTC	CASNMGVDAQETQYF
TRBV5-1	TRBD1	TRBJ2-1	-	TGCGCCAGCAGCTTGGACGGGACAGGGTTTAATGAGCAGTTCTTC	CASSLDGTGFNEQFF
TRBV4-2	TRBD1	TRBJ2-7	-	TGTGCCAGCAGCCAAGCATGGGACAGGGGAGGCGAGCAGTACTTC	CASSQAWDRGGEQYF
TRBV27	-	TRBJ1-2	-	TGTGCCAGCAGTCCAGGGGCGGGGGCGAATGGCTACACCTTC	CASSPGAGANGYTF
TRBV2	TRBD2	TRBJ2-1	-	TGTGCCAGCAGACTGACTAGCGGGGGCTCCTACAATGAGCAGTTCTTC	CASRLTSGGSYNEQFF
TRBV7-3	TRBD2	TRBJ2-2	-	TGTGCCAGCAGCTCACTTCTCGCGGGAGGGCCGAACACCGGGGAGCTGTTTTTT	CASSSLLAGGPNTGELFF
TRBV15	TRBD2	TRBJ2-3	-	TGTGCCACCAGCAGAGATCTCTCGACTAGCGGGGCAGATACGCAGTATTTT	CATSRDLSTSGADTQYF
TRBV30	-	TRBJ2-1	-	TGTGCCTGGAGTCAGGGAGGATACAATGAGCAGTTCTTC	CAWSQGGYNEQFF
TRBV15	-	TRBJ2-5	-	TGTGCCACCAGCCCGTGGGGGGCAGGGACCGAAGAGACCCAGTACTTC	CATSPWGAGTEETQYF
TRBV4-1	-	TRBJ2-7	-	TGCGCCAGCAGCCAAGGGTCCGGGGACTACGAGCAGTACTTC	CASSQGSGDYEQYF
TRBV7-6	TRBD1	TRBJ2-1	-	TGTGCCAGCAGCTTAGGGGGACAGCTCGAGCAGTTCTTC	CASSLGGQLEQFF
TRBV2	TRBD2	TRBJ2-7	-	TGTGCCAGCACGGGGGGCTCCTACGAGCAGTACTTC	CASTGGSYEQYF
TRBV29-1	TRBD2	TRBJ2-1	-	TGCAGCGTTGAAGGGACTAGCGGGTCCGTGCAGTTCTTC	CSVEGTSGSVQFF
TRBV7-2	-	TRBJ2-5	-	TGTGCCAGCAGCTTTCAAGAGACCCAGTACTTC	CASSFQETQYF
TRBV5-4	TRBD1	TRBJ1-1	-	TGTGCCAGCAGCTTCTGGAGACAGGGGCCGAACACTGAAGCTTTCTTT	CASSFWRQGPNTEAFF
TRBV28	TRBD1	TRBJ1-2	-	TGTGCCAGCACGCCAGGGGGCATGGCGTGGGGCTACACCTTC	CASTPGGMAWGYTF
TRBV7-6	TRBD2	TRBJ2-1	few	TGTGCCAGCAGCGACCTAGCGGGGGGCTACAATGAGCAGTTCTTC	CASSDLAGGYNEQFF
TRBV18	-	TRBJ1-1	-	TGTGCCAGCCGGGTGTTGAACACTGAAGCTTTCTTT	CASRVLNTEAFF
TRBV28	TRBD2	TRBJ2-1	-	TGTGCCAGCAGCCTGACTCTAGCGGGAGGGGTGAATGAGCAGTTCTTC	CASSLTLAGGVNEQFF
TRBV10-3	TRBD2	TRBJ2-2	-	TGTGCCATCAGAGAAACTAGCGCGGGGGAGCTGTTTTTT	CAIRETSAGELFF
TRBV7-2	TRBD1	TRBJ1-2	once	TGTGCCAGCAGCAAAGACAGGGGCGACTATGGCTACACCTTC	CASSKDRGDYGYTF
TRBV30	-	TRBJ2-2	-	TGTGCCTGGAGTACGAGCGGGACCGGGGAGCTGTTTTTT	CAWSTSGTGELFF
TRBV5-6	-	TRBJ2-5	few	TGTGCCAGCAGCTTGGAAGTAGGACTGGGAAAGACCCAGTACTTC	CASSLEVGLGKTQYF
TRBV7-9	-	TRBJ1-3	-	TGTGCCAGCAGCTCCACCCGGGGCTCTGGAAACACCATATATTTT	CASSSTRGSGNTIYF
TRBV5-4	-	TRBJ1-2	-	TGTGCCAGCAGCTTAGAACAGACCTATGGCTACACCTTC	CASSLEQTYGYTF
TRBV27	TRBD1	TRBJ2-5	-	TGTGCCAGCAGTGCGCGGGACAGGCCCCTCGAGACCCAGTACTTC	CASSARDRPLETQYF
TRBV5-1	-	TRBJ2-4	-	TGCGCCAGCAGCTTGGCCCAAGAAAACATTCAGTACTTC	CASSLAQENIQYF
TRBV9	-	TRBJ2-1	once	TGTGCCAGCAGCTCCACCCCGGATAGAAATCAGTTCTTC	CASSSTPDRNQFF
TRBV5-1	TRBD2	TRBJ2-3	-	TGCGCCAGCAGCTCAAGACCTAGCGGGAGGGCCTCGGGAGGCACAGATACGCAGTATTTT	CASSSRPSGRASGGTDTQYF
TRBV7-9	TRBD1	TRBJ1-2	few	TGTGCCAGCAGCTTAGAGTCCGGAACAGGGGGCGCCTATGGCTACACCTTC	CASSLESGTGGAYGYTF
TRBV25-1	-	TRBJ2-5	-	TGTGCCAGCAGTGAACCAGGAAATGGGGAGACCCAGTACTTC	CASSEPGNGETQYF
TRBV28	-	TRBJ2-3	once	TGTGCCAGCAGTTTAACCCCCGGAGCGGGAGATACGCAGTATTTT	CASSLTPGAGDTQYF
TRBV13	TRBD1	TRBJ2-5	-	TGTGCCAGCAGCCCAGGGACAGGACAAGAGACCCAGTACTTC	CASSPGTGQETQYF
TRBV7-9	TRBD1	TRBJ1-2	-	TGTGCCAGCAGCTGGGGGACAGGACTATCCTATGGCTACACCTTC	CASSWGTGLSYGYTF
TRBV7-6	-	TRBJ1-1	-	TGTGCCAGCAGCTCCAGGACGGGGAGTTTGTTTGGCACTGAAGCTTTCTTT	CASSSRTGSLFGTEAFF
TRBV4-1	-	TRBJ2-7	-	TGCGCCAGCAGCCACGAAAAGGACAGCTCCTACGAGCAGTACTTC	CASSHEKDSSYEQYF